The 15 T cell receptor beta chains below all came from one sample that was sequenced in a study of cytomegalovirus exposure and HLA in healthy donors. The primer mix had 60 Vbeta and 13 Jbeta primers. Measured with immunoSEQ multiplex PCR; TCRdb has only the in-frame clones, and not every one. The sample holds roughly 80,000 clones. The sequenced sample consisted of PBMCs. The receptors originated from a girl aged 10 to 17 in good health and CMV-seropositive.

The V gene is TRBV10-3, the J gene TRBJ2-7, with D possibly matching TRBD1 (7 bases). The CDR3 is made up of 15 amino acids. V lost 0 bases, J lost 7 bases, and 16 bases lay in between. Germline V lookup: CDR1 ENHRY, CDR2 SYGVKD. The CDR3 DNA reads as TGTGCCATCAGTGAGTCGGAGGGGGCTGTGGGGGAGCAGTACTTC. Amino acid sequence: CAISESEGAVGEQYF.

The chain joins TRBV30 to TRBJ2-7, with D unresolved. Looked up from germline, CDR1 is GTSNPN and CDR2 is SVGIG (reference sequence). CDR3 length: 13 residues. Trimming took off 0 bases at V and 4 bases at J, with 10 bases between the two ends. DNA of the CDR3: TGTGCCTGGAGTGTGGGCCAGCTATACGAGCAGTACGTC. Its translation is CAWSVGQLYEQYV.

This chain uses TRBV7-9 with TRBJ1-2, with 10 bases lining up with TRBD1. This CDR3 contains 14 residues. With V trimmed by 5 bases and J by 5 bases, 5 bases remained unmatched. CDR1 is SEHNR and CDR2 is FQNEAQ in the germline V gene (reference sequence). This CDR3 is CASSLGQGSYGYTF. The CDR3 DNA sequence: TGTGCCAGCAGCCTGGGACAGGGGTCTTATGGCTACACCTTC.

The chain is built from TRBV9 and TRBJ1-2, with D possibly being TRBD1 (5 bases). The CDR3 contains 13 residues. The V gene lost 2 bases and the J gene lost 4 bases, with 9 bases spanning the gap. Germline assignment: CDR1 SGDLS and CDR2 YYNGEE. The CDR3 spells CASSVDSSYGYTF. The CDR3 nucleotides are TGTGCCAGCAGCGTCGACAGCTCCTATGGCTACACCTTC.

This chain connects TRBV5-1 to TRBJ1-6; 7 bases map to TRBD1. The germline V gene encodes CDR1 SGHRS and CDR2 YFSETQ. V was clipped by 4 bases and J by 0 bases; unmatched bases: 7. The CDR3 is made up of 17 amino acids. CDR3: CASSTGTAHSYNSPLHF. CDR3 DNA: TGCGCCAGCAGCACTGGGACAGCTCACTCCTATAATTCACCCCTCCACTTT. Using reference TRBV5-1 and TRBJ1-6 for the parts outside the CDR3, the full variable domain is KAGVTQTPRYLIKTRGQQVTLSCSPISGHRSVSWYQQTPGQGLQFLFEYFSETQRNKGNFPGRFSGRQFSNSRSEMNVSTLELGDSALYLCASSTGTAHSYNSPLHFGNGTRLTVT.

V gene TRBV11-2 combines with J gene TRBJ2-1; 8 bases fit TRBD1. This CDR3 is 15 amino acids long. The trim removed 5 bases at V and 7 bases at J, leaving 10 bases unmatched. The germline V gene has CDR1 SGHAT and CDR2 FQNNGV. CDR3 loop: CASSVYRGSGNEQFF. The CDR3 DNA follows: TGTGCCAGCAGCGTGTACAGGGGGTCCGGAAATGAGCAGTTCTTC.

CDR3 protein: CASSLIPDLNTEAFF. CDR3 in DNA: TGCGCCAGCAGCTTGATCCCAGACTTGAACACTGAAGCTTTCTTT. J is TRBJ1-1 and V is TRBV5-1; D remains ambiguous. Germline lookup yields CDR1 SGHRS and CDR2 YFSETQ. CDR3 length: 15 amino acids. Trimming cost V 1 base and J 0 bases, with 10 bases left between them.

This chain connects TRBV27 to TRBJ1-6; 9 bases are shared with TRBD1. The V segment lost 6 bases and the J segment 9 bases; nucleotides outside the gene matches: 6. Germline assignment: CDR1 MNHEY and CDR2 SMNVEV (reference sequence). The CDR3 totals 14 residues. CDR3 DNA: TGTGCCAGCAGCACAGGGGGCCCTCTTTCACCCCTCCACTTT. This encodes CASSTGGPLSPLHF.

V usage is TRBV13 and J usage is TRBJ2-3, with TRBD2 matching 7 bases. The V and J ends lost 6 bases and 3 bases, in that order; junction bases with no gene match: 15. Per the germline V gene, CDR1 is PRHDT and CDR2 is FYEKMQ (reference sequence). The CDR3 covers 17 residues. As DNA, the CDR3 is TGTGCCAGCAGTTTTCTGGCCTCGGGGGGAAGGACAGATACGCAGTATTTT. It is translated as CASSFLASGGRTDTQYF. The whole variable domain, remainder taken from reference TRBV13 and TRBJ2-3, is AAGVIQSPRHLIKEKRETATLKCYPIPRHDTVYWYQQGPGQDPQFLISFYEKMQSDKGSIPDRFSAQQFSDYHSELNMSSLELGDSALYFCASSFLASGGRTDTQYFGPGTRLTVL.

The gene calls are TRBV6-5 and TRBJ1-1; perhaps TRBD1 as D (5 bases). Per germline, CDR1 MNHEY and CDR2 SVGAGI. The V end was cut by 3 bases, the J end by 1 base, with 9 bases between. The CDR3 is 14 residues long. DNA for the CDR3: TGTGCCAGCAGTTATCCAGGGAAGAACACTGAAGCTTTCTTT. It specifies CASSYPGKNTEAFF.

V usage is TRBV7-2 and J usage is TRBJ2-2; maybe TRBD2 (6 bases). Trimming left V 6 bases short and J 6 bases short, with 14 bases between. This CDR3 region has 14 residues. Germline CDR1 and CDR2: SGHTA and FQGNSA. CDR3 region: CASRERAQPGELFF. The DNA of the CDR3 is TGTGCCAGCAGGGAGCGGGCACAACCCGGGGAGCTGTTTTTT.

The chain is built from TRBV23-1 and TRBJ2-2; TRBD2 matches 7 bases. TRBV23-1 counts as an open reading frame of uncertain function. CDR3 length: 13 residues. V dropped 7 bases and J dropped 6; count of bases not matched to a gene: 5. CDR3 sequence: CASTGGMAGELFF. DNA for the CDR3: TGCGCCAGCACCGGGGGGATGGCCGGGGAGCTGTTTTTT.

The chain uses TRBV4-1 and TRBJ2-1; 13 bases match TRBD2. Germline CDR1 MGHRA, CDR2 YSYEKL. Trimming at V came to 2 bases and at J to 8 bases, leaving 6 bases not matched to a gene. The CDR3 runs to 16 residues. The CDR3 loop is CASSQIGLAGADEQFF. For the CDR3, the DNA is TGCGCCAGCAGCCAAATCGGACTAGCGGGGGCCGATGAGCAGTTCTTC.

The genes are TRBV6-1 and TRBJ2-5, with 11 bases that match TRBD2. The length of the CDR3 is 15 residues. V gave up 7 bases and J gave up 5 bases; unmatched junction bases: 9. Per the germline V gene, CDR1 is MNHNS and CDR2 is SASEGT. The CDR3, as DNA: TGTGCCAGCAACCTTAGCGGGGGGGTTAAGGAGACCCAGTACTTC. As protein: CASNLSGGVKETQYF.

The CDR3 spells CAWSVQGSQPQHF. DNA of the CDR3: TGTGCCTGGAGTGTACAGGGTTCTCAGCCCCAGCATTTT. The chain joins TRBV30 to TRBJ1-5, with D maybe TRBD1 (6 bases). CDR3 length equals 13 residues. Trimming shortened V by 0 bases and J by 6 bases, and 9 bases separated the two germline ends. Germline-derived CDR1 and CDR2 are GTSNPN and SVGIG (reference sequence). The variable domain in full, completed from reference TRBV30 and TRBJ1-5, reads SQTIHQWPATLVQPVGSPLSLECTVEGTSNPNLYWYRQAAGRGLQLLFYSVGIGQISSEVPQNLSASRPQDRQFILSSKKLLLSDSGFYLCAWSVQGSQPQHFGDGTRLSIL.